This T cell receptor beta chain was retrieved from a study of early T cells in non-severe SARS-CoV-2 infection. In the study overall: The study sequenced bulk RNA from unsorted whole blood, with chains unpaired. Study-level points and caveats: VDJdb matches were skewed toward anti-spike CD8 T cell responses.

cDNA molecules, individually, were tagged with unique molecular identifiers. TCRdb reprocessed the 5' RACE reads via MiXCR and lists one record per CDR3 protein. The sample consists of fewer than 100,000 distinct CDR3 sequences, approximately 13% of them appearing once. The CDR3 covers 16 residues. V gave up 6 bases and J gave up 4 bases, with 20 bases separating them. Germline CDR1 is SGHTA and CDR2 is FQGNSA. This clonotype was recorded at least ten times. What it binds is unknown. The TCR was taken from an adult who was a healthcare worker with PCR-confirmed SARS-CoV-2 infection or an uninfected control (not recorded which). This chain connects TRBV7-2 to TRBJ2-3; the D gene is possibly TRBD2 (7 bases). Sample: whole blood. The chain's CDR3 is CASSPRGGARADTQYF. The CDR3, as DNA: TGTGCCAGCAGTCCTAGGGGGGGGGCCAGGGCAGATACGCAGTATTTT.